This T cell receptor beta chain was found in a study of blood T cells in healthy people across ages. Study-level findings and limits: Leaving the PBMCs unsorted stopped any conclusive comparison of naive versus antigen-experienced cells. Per million T cells, TCR beta diversity dropped roughly linearly as age increased. Researchers report that TCR beta diversity correlated strongly with naive T cell percentage.

V shed 5 bases and J 3 bases; nucleotides not matched to a gene: 6. The CDR3 is 15 residues long. It was with a sample-barcoded 5' primer and a J-beta primer mix that a second PCR of roughly 7 to 12 cycles was run. MiXCR was run by TCRdb on the 5' RACE reads, yielding one entry per CDR3 protein. This table has over 1,500,000 distinct CDR3 sequences, about 50% appearing once. Donors were systemically healthy Caucasian individuals from Russia aged roughly 6 to 100 years. With regard to this clonotype: Its target is not known.

This chain uses TRBV12-3 or TRBV12-4 with TRBJ1-2, with 10 bases matching TRBD1. The sequencing sample was made of blood. The receptor was derived from a woman in her thirties or forties in good health. CDR3 sequence reads: CASSPDRGPDYGYTF. CDR3 sequence (DNA): TGTGCCAGCAGTCCAGACAGGGGGCCCGACTATGGCTACACCTTC.